This T cell receptor beta chain appears in the sequencing data of a study of blood T cell repertoires in COVID-19 (dated by TCRdb to 2018 to 2020). For the wider study: Collaborator samples came from the United States, Italy and Spain and covered acute and convalescent phases of COVID-19. The repertoires were made available in a free public database intended to serve as a resource for research on the immune response to SARS-CoV-2. The samples were drawn from two sources: the first 160 participants of the ongoing ImmuneRACE study, and 1,200 or so subjects contributed by 6 global collaborators. Deeply sampled blood TCRbeta repertoires from subjects exposed to, actively infected with, or recovered from COVID-19 were included in the dataset. The prospective study material was composed of cDNA or gDNA derived from T cells, B-cell-depleted T cells, or PBMCs. The sample metadata nearly always contained a de-identified subject ID, COVID-19 status, age in years and sex. Where HLA class I and class II types were available, the types were taken from metadata supplied by the sample provider, not from assay-based typing.

The paper's findings and limits, for the study overall: The quantity of clinical and demographic metadata differed by source and by participant and was supplied without curation.

TCRbeta CDR3 regions were amplified from genomic DNA by means of the immunoSEQ Assay, a bias-controlled multiplex PCR. The paper's data handling went like this. Within the assay, amplification of reference gene primers was used to estimate how many nucleated cells each sample contained. To quantify the absolute abundance of each unique TCRbeta CDR3 rearrangement, sequence reads were collapsed and filtered. For each sample, productive Simpson clonality was calculated by taking the square root of Simpson's diversity index across productive rearrangements. TCRdb provides this immuneACCESS table in a form limited to in-frame rearrangements. Some clones are lacking; in checked studies, under half of them reflect an unresolved V gene, and why the rest are absent is not known. The V and J calls and the clone size are those of that table, but D and trimming were determined from the DNA. The sample table contains around 150,000 clones; only one count was recorded for roughly 91% of them. Together, the top ten hold roughly 5% of the sample.

With regard to this clone: There is no known antigen for this receptor. Base qualities are not provided; no much larger clone lies one nucleotide away.

V gives up 5 bases and J gives up 2 bases, and the segment between their germline ends measures 9 bases. The germline V gene (reference sequence) specifies PRHDT as CDR1 and FYEKMQ as CDR2. From the cysteine up to the phenylalanine, the CDR3 has a length of 13 residues. This entry keeps only the CDR3 DNA: 39 bases, framed from base 1. Each collaborating institution followed its own protocols to collect whole blood in K2EDTA tubes. For TCRbeta analysis, collaborator samples were shipped as frozen whole blood, as isolated PBMCs, or as DNA extracted from either sample type. The chain links TRBV13 with TRBJ2-5; the D gene cannot be resolved reliably. The sample consisted of peripheral blood. The sequence was obtained from a woman aged 50 to 60 with acute or convalescent COVID-19. The DNA is as follows: TGTGCCAGCAGCGCAACTGGTCAAGAGACCCAGTACTTC. Translated, this gives CASSATGQETQYF.